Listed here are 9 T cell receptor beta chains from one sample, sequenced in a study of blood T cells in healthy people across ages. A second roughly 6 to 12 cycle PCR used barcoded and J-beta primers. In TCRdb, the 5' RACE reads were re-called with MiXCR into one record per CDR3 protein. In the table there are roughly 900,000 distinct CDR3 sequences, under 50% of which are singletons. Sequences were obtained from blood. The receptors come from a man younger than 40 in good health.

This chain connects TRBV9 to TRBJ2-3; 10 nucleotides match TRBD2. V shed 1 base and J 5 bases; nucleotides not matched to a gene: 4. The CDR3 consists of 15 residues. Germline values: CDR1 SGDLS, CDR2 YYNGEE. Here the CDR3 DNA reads TGTGCCAGCAGCGTAAGCGGGGGGGTCGGAGATACGCAGTATTTT. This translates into CASSVSGGVGDTQYF.

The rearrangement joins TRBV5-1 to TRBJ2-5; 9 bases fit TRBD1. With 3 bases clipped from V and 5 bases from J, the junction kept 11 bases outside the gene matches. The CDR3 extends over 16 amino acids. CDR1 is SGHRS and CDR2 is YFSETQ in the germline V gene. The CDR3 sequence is CASSSHRDRAPETQYF. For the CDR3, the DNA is TGCGCCAGCAGCTCCCACCGGGACAGGGCTCCCGAGACCCAGTACTTC.

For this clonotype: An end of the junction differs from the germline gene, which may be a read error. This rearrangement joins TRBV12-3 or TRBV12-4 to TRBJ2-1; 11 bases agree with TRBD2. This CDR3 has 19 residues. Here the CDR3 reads CACSFPRLAGPSSYNEQFF. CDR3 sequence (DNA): TGTGCCTGCAGTTTTCCTCGACTAGCGGGGCCTAGCTCCTACAATGAGCAGTTCTTC.

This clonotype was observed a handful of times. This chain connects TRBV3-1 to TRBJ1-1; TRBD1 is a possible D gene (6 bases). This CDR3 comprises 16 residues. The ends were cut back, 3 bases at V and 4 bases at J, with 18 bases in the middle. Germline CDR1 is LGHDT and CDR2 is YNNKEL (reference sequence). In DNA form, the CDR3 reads TGTGCCAGCAGCCACCTCCGACGGGGGCTCCGCACTGAAGCTTTCTTT. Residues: CASSHLRRGLRTEAFF. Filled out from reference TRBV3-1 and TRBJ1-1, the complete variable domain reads DTAVSQTPKYLVTQMGNDKSIKCEQNLGHDTMYWYKQDSKKFLKIMFSYNNKELIINETVPNRFSPKSPDKAHLNLHINSLELGDSAVYFCASSHLRRGLRTEAFFGQGTRLTVV.

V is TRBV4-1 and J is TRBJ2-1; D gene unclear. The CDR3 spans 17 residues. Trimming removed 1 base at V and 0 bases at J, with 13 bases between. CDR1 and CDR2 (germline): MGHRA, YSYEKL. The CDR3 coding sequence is TGCGCCAGCAGCCAAGTCGATCTGGGCTTCTCCTACAATGAGCAGTTCTTC. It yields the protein CASSQVDLGFSYNEQFF.

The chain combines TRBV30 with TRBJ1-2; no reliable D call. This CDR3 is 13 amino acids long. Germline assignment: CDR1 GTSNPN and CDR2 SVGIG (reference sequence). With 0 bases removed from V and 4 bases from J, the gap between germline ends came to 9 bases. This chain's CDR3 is CAWSVTHGYGYTF. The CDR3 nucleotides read TGTGCCTGGAGTGTAACCCATGGCTATGGCTACACCTTC.

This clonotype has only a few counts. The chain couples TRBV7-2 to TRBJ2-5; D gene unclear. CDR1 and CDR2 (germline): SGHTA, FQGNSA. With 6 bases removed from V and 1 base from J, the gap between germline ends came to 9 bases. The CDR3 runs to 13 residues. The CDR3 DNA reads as TGTGCCAGCAGGCCTCCTGGCCAAGAGACCCAGTACTTC. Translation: CASRPPGQETQYF.

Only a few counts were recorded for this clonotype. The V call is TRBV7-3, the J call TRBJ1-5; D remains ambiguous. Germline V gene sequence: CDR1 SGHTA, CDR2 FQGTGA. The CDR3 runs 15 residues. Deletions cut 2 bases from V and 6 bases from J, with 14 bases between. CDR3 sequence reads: CASSLWQVGPQPQHF. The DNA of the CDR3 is TGTGCCAGCAGCTTATGGCAGGTTGGGCCTCAGCCCCAGCATTTT.

In nucleotides, the CDR3 is TGTGCCAGCAGTTACGCACCGGGACAGGGACCCTACGAGCAGTACTTC. As protein: CASSYAPGQGPYEQYF. This sequence joins TRBV6-5 and TRBJ2-7, with 9 bases matching TRBD1. The germline V gene has CDR1 MNHEY and CDR2 SVGAGI. This CDR3 contains 16 residues. The V and J ends lost 2 bases and 2 bases, in that order; junction bases with no gene match: 7.